This T cell receptor beta chain was identified during a study of regulatory T cells in long-lasting Graves disease. This sample's time point: newly diagnosed GD, antithyroid drugs for less than 3 months. There was RNA extracted from PBMCs, and the TCR library was made from it. The source of the patients was an endocrinology department in Xi'an, China. This CDR3 contains 15 residues. Germline CDR1 reads SGHRS; CDR2 reads YFSETQ. Deletions cut 0 bases from V and 0 bases from J, with 6 bases between. Construction of TCR beta libraries relied on iRepertoire HTBI primers and on Arm-PCR targeting CDR3 regions. TCRdb ran MiXCR on the multiplex PCR reads and lists one entry per CDR3 protein. The sample has about half a million distinct CDR3 sequences, about 12% seen once. In addition, the sample was reused for a study of T cells in Graves' hyperthyroidism and ophthalmopathy. That work adds: Ophthalmopathy was distinguished from stable hyperthyroidism by 13 V-J signatures.

The J gene is TRBJ2-2, the V gene TRBV5-1; no reliable D call. The sample consisted of peripheral blood mononuclear cells (PBMCs), taken at new diagnosis, from a patient treated with antithyroid drugs. The clonotype originates from a woman younger than 45 with Graves disease. CDR3 sequence (DNA): TGCGCCAGCAGCTTGGAAAGCCCGAACACCGGGGAGCTGTTTTTT. Amino acid sequence: CASSLESPNTGELFF.